The T cell receptor beta chain under discussion was sequenced for a study of OX40 agonist ivuxolimab in advanced cancers. Overall study context: People who had prior anti-PD-1, anti-PD-L1 or anti-CTLA-4 therapy could take part, and roughly 44% had some. Partial responses, seen in three patients, involved one hepatocellular carcinoma and two cutaneous melanomas.

Study-level results: Not determined was the antigen specificity of the expanded peripheral T cells. Some patients who did not respond also had low normalized T-cell clonal expansion.

Trimming took 8 bases from V and 8 from J, leaving 15 bases between them. This CDR3 comprises 13 residues. The germline V gene encodes CDR1 LNHNV and CDR2 YYDKDF (reference sequence). As regards this clone: The antigen remains undetermined.

Measured with immunoSEQ multiplex PCR; TCRdb has only the in-frame clones, and not every one. Of tens of thousands of clones listed, approximately 95% were seen once; the top ten hold 0.32%. The receptor was isolated from an adult with an advanced solid tumor such as melanoma, head and neck, liver or kidney cancer. The specimen comprised CD4+ or CD8+ T cells sorted from blood, sampled in a trial of the OX40 agonist ivuxolimab. The chain uses TRBV15 and TRBJ1-4, with a tentative D call TRBD1 (5 bases). The CDR3 sequence is CATRGSAAEKLFF. The CDR3 region has the DNA TGTGCCACCCGGGGGAGCGCGGCGGAAAAACTGTTTTTT.